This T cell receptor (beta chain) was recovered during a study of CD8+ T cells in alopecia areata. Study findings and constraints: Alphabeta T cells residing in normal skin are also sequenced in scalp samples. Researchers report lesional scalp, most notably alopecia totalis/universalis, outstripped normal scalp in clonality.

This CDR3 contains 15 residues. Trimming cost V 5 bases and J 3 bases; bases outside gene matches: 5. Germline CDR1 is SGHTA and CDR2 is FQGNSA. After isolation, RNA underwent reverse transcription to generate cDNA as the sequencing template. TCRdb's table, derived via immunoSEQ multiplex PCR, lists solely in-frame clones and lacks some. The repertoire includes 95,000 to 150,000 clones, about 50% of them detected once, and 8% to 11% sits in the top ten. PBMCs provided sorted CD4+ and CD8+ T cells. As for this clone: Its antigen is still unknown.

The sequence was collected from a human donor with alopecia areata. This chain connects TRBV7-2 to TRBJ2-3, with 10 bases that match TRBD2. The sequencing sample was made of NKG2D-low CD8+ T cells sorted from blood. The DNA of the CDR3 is TGTGCCAGCAGCAGTAGCGGGGGGTGGACAGATACGCAGTATTTT. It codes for CASSSSGGWTDTQYF.